This T cell receptor beta chain comes out of a study of OX40 agonist ivuxolimab in advanced cancers. Study findings and constraints: CD4+ T cells averaged fewer expanded clones than CD8+ T cells. What antigens the expanded peripheral T cells recognized was never established.

Libraries were prepared by immunoSEQ multiplex PCR; TCRdb keeps only in-frame clonotypes and omits some of them. The sample records about 28,000 clones, roughly 87% being singletons. With regard to this clone: The antigen is undetermined.

Here the sequenced sample was CD4+ or CD8+ T cells sorted from blood, taken in a trial of the OX40 agonist ivuxolimab. The clonotype was recovered from an adult with an advanced solid tumor such as melanoma, head and neck, liver or kidney cancer.

CDR3 loop: CASSPPDSSSAGANVLTF. The DNA for the CDR3 is TGTGCCAGCTCACCACCGGACAGCAGCTCTGCTGGGGCCAACGTCCTGACTTTC. The chain joins TRBV18 to TRBJ2-6, with a tentative D call TRBD1 (6 bases). Germline CDR1 and CDR2: KGHSH and LQKENI. The length of the CDR3 is 18 residues. V was cut by 0 bases and J by 2 bases, with 14 bases left in between.